The 29 T cell receptor beta chains below come from one sample, sequenced in a study of blood T cell repertoires in COVID-19. Some clones are missing from TCRdb's copy, which holds only in-frame ones; the method was immunoSEQ multiplex PCR. The sample holds over 90,000 clones; 84% are singletons and the top ten take over 9.5%. The sample consisted of peripheral blood. Receptors were obtained from a middle-aged man with active or convalescent COVID-19.

The J gene is TRBJ2-3, the V gene TRBV3-1 (or the pseudogene TRBV3-2); 8 bases agree with TRBD2. CDR1 LGHDT and CDR2 YNNKEL come from the germline V gene (reference sequence). The CDR3 is 15 amino acids. V lost 4 bases, J lost 4 bases, and 7 bases stayed unmatched. The CDR3 nucleotides are TGTGCCAGCAGCCCCCTGGGGCGGGGGGCAGATACGCAGTATTTT. Its translation: CASSPLGRGADTQYF.

The chain is built from TRBV4-2 and TRBJ2-5, with 12 bases that match TRBD2. Looked up from germline, CDR1 is LGHNA and CDR2 is YNFKEQ. The CDR3 sequence is 19 residues long. J lost 6 bases, V lost 0 bases, and 14 bases had no gene match. CDR3 in amino acids: CASSQDRLAGGTSPQTQYF. Here the CDR3 DNA reads TGTGCCAGCAGCCAAGATAGGCTAGCGGGGGGGACCAGCCCCCAGACCCAGTACTTC.

The V gene is TRBV7-2, the J gene TRBJ2-3, with TRBD2 matching over 11 bases. The CDR3 is 17 residues long. Trimming took 6 bases from V and 5 from J; bases not matched to a gene: 13. Germline CDR1 and CDR2: SGHTA and FQGNSA. In nucleotides, the CDR3 is TGTGCCAGCAGGCTATTAGCGGGGGGGCCGTTGGGAGATACGCAGTATTTT. Amino acid sequence: CASRLLAGGPLGDTQYF.

This clone was seen a single time. The V and J genes are TRBV13 and TRBJ2-2, with D unclear. This CDR3 comprises 12 residues. The V gene lost 1 base and the J gene lost 7 bases, with 4 bases spanning the gap. CDR1 and CDR2 from the germline V gene are PRHDT and FYEKMQ (reference sequence). The CDR3 protein is CASSLVGGELFF. DNA of the CDR3: TGTGCCAGCAGCTTAGTCGGCGGGGAGCTGTTTTTT.

The chain carries TRBV5-8 and TRBJ2-7, with D uncertain. The germline V and J ends were trimmed by 4 bases and 3 bases, with 5 bases remaining between them. Per the germline V gene, CDR1 is SGHTS and CDR2 is YDEGEE. The CDR3 contains 11 residues. CDR3 region: CASSPVYEQYF. The CDR3, as DNA: TGTGCCAGCAGCCCAGTCTACGAGCAGTACTTC.

V gene TRBV6-1 combines with J gene TRBJ2-1; 7 nucleotides line up with TRBD2. The CDR3 has 12 residues. The germline V gene has CDR1 MNHNS and CDR2 SASEGT. Trimming took 3 bases from V and 16 from J; bases not matched to a gene: 9. The CDR3 loop is CASSDLRLAEFF. DNA of the CDR3: TGTGCCAGCAGTGACCTTCGACTAGCTGAATTCTTC.

This clone appeared a few times. The sample carries other DNA sequences with the same CDR3. The chain has TRBV5-1 and TRBJ2-7, with D maybe TRBD1 (6 bases). The CDR3 spans 13 residues. Trimming took off 4 bases at V and 2 bases at J, with 10 bases between the two ends. The germline V gene encodes CDR1 SGHRS and CDR2 YFSETQ. The DNA of the CDR3 is TGCGCCAGCAGCCTGACAGGTGCCTACGAGCAGTACTTC. It specifies CASSLTGAYEQYF.

V gene TRBV4-1 combines with J gene TRBJ2-7; D uncertain. CDR1 and CDR2 (germline): MGHRA, YSYEKL. This CDR3 has 13 amino acids. Trimming pared 0 bases from V and 9 bases from J, leaving 12 bases between. The CDR3 loop is CASSQEVGLAQYF. The DNA of the CDR3 is TGCGCCAGCAGCCAAGAAGTCGGTCTCGCGCAGTACTTC.

The CDR3, as DNA: TGTGCCAGCAGCTTCTTAGCGGGCTCGAACACCGGGGAGCTGTTTTTT. This translates into CASSFLAGSNTGELFF. The rearrangement links TRBV5-6 to TRBJ2-2; TRBD2 matches at 7 bases. V dropped 2 bases and J dropped 0; count of bases not matched to a gene: 4. From germline, CDR1 is SGHDT and CDR2 YYEEEE. The CDR3 runs to 16 residues.

The chain links TRBV5-5 to TRBJ2-7; tentative D call: TRBD2 (6 bases). Germline assignment: CDR1 SGHKS and CDR2 YYEKEE (reference sequence). CDR3 length: 14 residues. Between the trimmed V and J ends, which lost 4 bases and 2 bases, there was a span of 13 bases. For the CDR3, the DNA is TGTGCCAGCAGCGTAGAACTAGCCACCTACGAGCAGTACTTC. It yields the protein CASSVELATYEQYF.

This chain connects TRBV7-9 to TRBJ1-3; possibly TRBD1 for D (5 bases). V was shortened by 1 base and J by 5 bases, with 9 bases between the two germline ends. CDR1 and CDR2 from the germline V gene are SEHNR and FQNEAQ (reference sequence). CDR3 length: 14 amino acids. CDR3 coding DNA: TGTGCCAGCAGCTTAGGCGACAGCCGAAACACCATATATTTT. It is translated as CASSLGDSRNTIYF.

V and J are TRBV5-1 and TRBJ2-3; 8 nucleotides agree with TRBD1. CDR3 size: 16 residues. Per the germline V gene, CDR1 is SGHRS and CDR2 is YFSETQ. J lost 6 bases, V lost 0 bases, and 9 bases had no gene match. The CDR3 loop reads CASSLAGQGLTDTQYF. The DNA for the CDR3 is TGCGCCAGCAGCTTGGCTGGACAGGGACTTACGGATACGCAGTATTTT.

The rearrangement joins TRBV27 to TRBJ1-3, with 10 positions matching TRBD1. After removal of 5 bases from V and 5 bases from J, the junction contained 12 bases not matched to a gene. The CDR3 is 17 residues long. Germline values: CDR1 MNHEY, CDR2 SMNVEV (reference sequence). CDR3 DNA sequence: TGTGCCAGCAGTCTCGGGGCGGGGACAGGGGAAAGAAACACCATATATTTT. Its protein is CASSLGAGTGERNTIYF.

The sample holds one count of this clone. The chain recombines TRBV5-1 with TRBJ1-1, with a weak D call TRBD1 (5 bases). CDR3 length: 16 amino acids. Germline V lookup: CDR1 SGHRS, CDR2 YFSETQ. V was shortened by 0 bases and J by 1 base, with 13 bases between the two germline ends. CDR3 sequence reads: CASSLGQGLGNTEAFF. The CDR3 DNA follows: TGCGCCAGCAGCTTGGGGCAGGGATTAGGGAACACTGAAGCTTTCTTT.

This clone came up a few times. At the DNA level, this CDR3 is encoded by other sequences in the same sample as well. The V gene is TRBV9, the J gene TRBJ1-2, with D hard to call. This CDR3 has 13 residues. Germline V gene data show CDR1 as SGDLS and CDR2 as YYNGEE. Trimming took 0 bases from V and 5 from J, leaving 8 bases between them. This CDR3 is CASSVVGGYGYTF. In DNA, the CDR3 is TGTGCCAGCAGCGTAGTAGGAGGATATGGCTACACCTTC.

This chain joins TRBV6-1 and TRBJ1-4, with TRBD1 as a possible D gene (5 bases). Germline-derived CDR1 and CDR2 are MNHNS and SASEGT. The CDR3 contains 15 residues. V dropped 3 bases and J dropped 7 bases, with 15 bases sitting between them. The CDR3 reads CASSDSVAGSEKLFF. The CDR3 DNA sequence: TGTGCCAGCAGTGATTCCGTGGCAGGGTCTGAAAAACTGTTTTTT.

The genes are TRBV9 and TRBJ2-2; the match to TRBD2 covers 8 bases. Germline trimming cut 5 bases from V and 3 bases from J; bases unmatched to any gene: 9. Germline CDR1 SGDLS, CDR2 YYNGEE. CDR3 length: 16 residues. The CDR3 nucleotides are TGTGCCAGCAGGAGGGGAGCGGGGGTGGACACCGGGGAGCTGTTTTTT. It yields the protein CASRRGAGVDTGELFF. Full variable domain (remainder filled in from reference TRBV9 and TRBJ2-2): DSGVTQTPKHLITATGQRVTLRCSPRSGDLSVYWYQQSLDQGLQFLIQYYNGEERAKGNILERFSAQQFPDLHSELNLSSLELGDSALYFCASRRGAGVDTGELFFGEGSRLTVL.

The chain combines TRBV5-4 with TRBJ1-3; D uncertain. Trimming took off 2 bases at V and 1 base at J, with 7 bases between the two ends. In germline, CDR1 is SGHNT, CDR2 YYREEE (reference sequence). The CDR3 length is 14 residues. The CDR3 is CASSFSPSGNTIYF. Written as DNA, the CDR3 is TGTGCCAGCAGCTTTTCCCCGTCTGGAAACACCATATATTTT.

The J gene is TRBJ1-5, the V gene TRBV20-1; a possible D gene is TRBD1 (5 bases). The V end lost 3 bases, the J end lost 0 bases, and 15 bases lay between the germline ends. This CDR3 has 16 residues. The germline V gene has CDR1 DFQATT and CDR2 SNEGSKA (reference sequence). The CDR3 DNA sequence: TGCAGTGCTAGTTCTCGGACGGGGGTTAGCAATCAGCCCCAGCATTTT. It encodes CSASSRTGVSNQPQHF.

V is TRBV18 and J is TRBJ1-5; 9 positions match TRBD1. Trimming at V came to 6 bases and at J to 0 bases, leaving 9 bases not matched to a gene. The CDR3 consists of 17 residues. From germline, CDR1 is KGHSH and CDR2 LQKENI. The CDR3 nucleotides are TGTGCCAGCTCCCCCGGGACAGGGTCTTATAGCAATCAGCCCCAGCATTTT. Translation gives CASSPGTGSYSNQPQHF.

In this sample, this clone turned up a few times. V and J are TRBV2 and TRBJ1-4; TRBD1 might be the D (6 bases). The CDR3 has 11 residues. Trimming removed 11 bases at V and 15 bases at J, with 19 bases between. CDR1 and CDR2 from the germline V gene are SNHLY and FYNNEI. The chain's CDR3 is CAGLGAQGVFF. The CDR3 coding sequence is TGTGCCGGCTTGGGGGCACAAGGGGTGTTTTTT.

The V and J genes are TRBV2 and TRBJ2-3; 11 bases agree with TRBD2. Trimming removed 4 bases from V and 4 bases from J; junction bases left unmatched: 4. Germline values: CDR1 SNHLY, CDR2 FYNNEI. The CDR3 is 15 residues long. CDR3 residues: CASSGPTSGADTQYF. CDR3 DNA: TGTGCCAGCAGTGGACCGACTAGCGGGGCAGATACGCAGTATTTT.

The V call is TRBV5-6, the J call TRBJ2-1, with TRBD2 matching over 7 bases. The CDR3 spans 12 residues. V shed 0 bases and J 9 bases; nucleotides not matched to a gene: 0. Germline V lookup: CDR1 SGHDT, CDR2 YYEEEE. The CDR3 loop reads CASSLGGGEQFF. The CDR3 DNA reads as TGTGCCAGCAGCTTGGGCGGGGGTGAGCAGTTCTTC.

The rearrangement joins TRBV5-1 to TRBJ2-6; D unclear. Germline-derived CDR1 and CDR2 are SGHRS and YFSETQ. The CDR3 runs to 15 residues. V lost 4 bases to trimming and J lost 0 bases, with 8 bases between them. The chain's CDR3 is CASSHTYSGANVLTF. In nucleotides, the CDR3 is TGCGCCAGCAGCCACACGTACTCTGGGGCCAACGTCCTGACTTTC.

The chain carries TRBV7-2 and TRBJ1-3; TRBD1 matches at 9 bases. V dropped 0 bases and J dropped 2; count of bases not matched to a gene: 5. This CDR3 region has 17 residues. Per germline, CDR1 SGHTA and CDR2 FQGNSA. The CDR3 nucleotides read TGTGCCAGCAGCTTAGCCCCCGGGACAGGGACTGGAAACACCATATATTTT. Translated: CASSLAPGTGTGNTIYF.

The chain uses TRBV28 and TRBJ2-1, with 9 positions matching TRBD1. Germline lookup yields CDR1 MDHEN and CDR2 SYDVKM. The CDR3 is made up of 16 amino acids. V gave up 8 bases and J gave up 7 bases; unmatched junction bases: 15. The CDR3 coding sequence is TGTGCCAGCCCGCCTACCTCCGGGACAGGGTTTAATGAGCAGTTCTTC. Its protein product is CASPPTSGTGFNEQFF.

A note on this clone: One end of the junction varies from germline; a read error may be responsible. The rearrangement uses TRBV6-5 and TRBJ2-7; weak D call: TRBD2 (5 bases). The CDR3 has 14 residues. Germline-derived CDR1 and CDR2 are MNHEY and SVGAGI. CDR3 loop: CASSDSGKSYEQYF. CDR3 DNA: TGTGCCAGCAGTGACTCCGGGAAAAGCTACGAGCAGTACTTC.

J is TRBJ1-6 and V is TRBV10-2; D gene unclear. CDR1 is WSHSY and CDR2 is SAAADI in the germline V gene. The CDR3 runs 16 residues. V lost 2 bases and J lost 0, with 8 bases in between. The CDR3 sequence is CASSESESSYNSPLHF. The CDR3 region has the DNA TGCGCCAGCAGTGAGAGTGAGAGCTCCTATAATTCACCCCTCCACTTT.

In its sample, this clone was seen once. This chain links TRBV7-9 with TRBJ1-2; D not certain. The length of the CDR3 is 12 residues. V was cut by 5 bases and J by 8 bases, with 12 bases left in between. Per germline, CDR1 SEHNR and CDR2 FQNEAQ (reference sequence). Here the CDR3 reads CASSQQAIGYTF. As DNA, the CDR3 is TGTGCCAGCAGCCAGCAGGCTATCGGCTACACCTTC. The full variable domain, rest sourced from reference TRBV7-9 and TRBJ1-2, is DTGVSQNPRHKITKRGQNVTFRCDPISEHNRLYWYRQTLGQGPEFLTYFQNEAQLEKSRLLSDRFSAERPKGSFSTLEIQRTEQGDSAMYLCASSQQAIGYTFGSGTRLTVV.